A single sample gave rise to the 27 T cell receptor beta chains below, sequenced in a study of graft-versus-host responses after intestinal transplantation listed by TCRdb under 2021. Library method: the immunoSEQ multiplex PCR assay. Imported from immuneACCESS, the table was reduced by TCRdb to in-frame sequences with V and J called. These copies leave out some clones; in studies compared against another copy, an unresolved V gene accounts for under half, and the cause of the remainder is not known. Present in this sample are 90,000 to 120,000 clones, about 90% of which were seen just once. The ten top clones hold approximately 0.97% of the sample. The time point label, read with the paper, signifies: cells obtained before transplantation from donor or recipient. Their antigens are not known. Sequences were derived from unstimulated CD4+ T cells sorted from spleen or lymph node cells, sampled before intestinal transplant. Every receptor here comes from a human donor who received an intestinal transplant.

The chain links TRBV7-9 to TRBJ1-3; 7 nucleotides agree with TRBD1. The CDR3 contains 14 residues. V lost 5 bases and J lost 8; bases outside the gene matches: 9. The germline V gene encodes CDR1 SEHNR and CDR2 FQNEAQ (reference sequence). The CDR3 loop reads CASSLRQGSDTIYF. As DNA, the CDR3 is TGTGCCAGCAGCCTACGACAGGGATCGGACACCATATATTTT.

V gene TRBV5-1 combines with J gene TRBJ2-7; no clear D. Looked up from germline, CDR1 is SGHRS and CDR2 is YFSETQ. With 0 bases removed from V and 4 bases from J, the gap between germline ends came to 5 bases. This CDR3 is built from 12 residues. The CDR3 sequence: CASSLVSYEQYF. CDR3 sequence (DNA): TGCGCCAGCAGCTTGGTCTCTTACGAGCAGTACTTC.

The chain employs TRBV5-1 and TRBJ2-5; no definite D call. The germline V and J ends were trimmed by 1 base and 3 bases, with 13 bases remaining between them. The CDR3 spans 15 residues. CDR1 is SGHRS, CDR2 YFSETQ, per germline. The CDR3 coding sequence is TGCGCCAGCAGCTTGCGAGGCAGGACCGAAGAGACCCAGTACTTC. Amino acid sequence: CASSLRGRTEETQYF.

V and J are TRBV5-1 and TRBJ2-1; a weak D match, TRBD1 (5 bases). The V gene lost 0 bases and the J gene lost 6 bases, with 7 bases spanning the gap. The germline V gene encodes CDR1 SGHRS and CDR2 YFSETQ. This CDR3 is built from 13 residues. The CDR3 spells CASSLAGLNEQFF. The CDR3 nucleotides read TGCGCCAGCAGCTTGGCAGGGCTCAATGAGCAGTTCTTC.

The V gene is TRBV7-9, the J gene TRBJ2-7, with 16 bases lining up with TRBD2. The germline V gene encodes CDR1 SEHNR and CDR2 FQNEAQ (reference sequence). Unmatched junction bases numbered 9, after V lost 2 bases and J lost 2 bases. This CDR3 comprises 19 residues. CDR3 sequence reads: CASSLLEGGTSGRAYEQYF. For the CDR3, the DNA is TGTGCCAGCAGCTTATTGGAGGGAGGGACTAGCGGGAGGGCCTACGAGCAGTACTTC. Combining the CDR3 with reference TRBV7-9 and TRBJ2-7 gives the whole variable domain DTGVSQNPRHKITKRGQNVTFRCDPISEHNRLYWYRQTLGQGPEFLTYFQNEAQLEKSRLLSDRFSAERPKGSFSTLEIQRTEQGDSAMYLCASSLLEGGTSGRAYEQYFGPGTRLTVT.

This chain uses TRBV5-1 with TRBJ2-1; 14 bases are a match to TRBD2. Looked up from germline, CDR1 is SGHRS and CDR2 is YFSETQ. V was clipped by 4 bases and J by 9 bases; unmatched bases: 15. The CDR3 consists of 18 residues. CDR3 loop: CASSPWTSGRIGSGEQFF. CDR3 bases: TGCGCCAGCAGCCCTTGGACTAGCGGGAGGATAGGTTCCGGTGAGCAGTTCTTC.

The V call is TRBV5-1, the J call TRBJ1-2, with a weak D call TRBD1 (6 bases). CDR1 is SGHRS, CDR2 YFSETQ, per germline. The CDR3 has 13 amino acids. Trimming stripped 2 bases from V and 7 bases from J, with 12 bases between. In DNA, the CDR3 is TGCGCCAGCAGCTTCGAGGGGGAGGGTGGCTACACCTTC. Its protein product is CASSFEGEGGYTF.

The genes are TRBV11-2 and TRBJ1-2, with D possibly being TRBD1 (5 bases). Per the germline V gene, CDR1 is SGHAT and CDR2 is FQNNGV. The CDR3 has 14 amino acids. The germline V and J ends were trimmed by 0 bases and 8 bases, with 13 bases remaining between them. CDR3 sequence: CASSLDLGGRGYTF. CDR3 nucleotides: TGTGCCAGCAGCTTAGATCTCGGGGGACGGGGCTACACCTTC.

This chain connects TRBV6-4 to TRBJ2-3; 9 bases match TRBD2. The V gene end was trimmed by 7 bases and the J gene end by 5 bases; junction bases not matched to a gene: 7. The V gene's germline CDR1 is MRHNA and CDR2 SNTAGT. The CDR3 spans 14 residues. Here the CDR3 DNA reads TGTGCCAGCACGGCGGGGGGGCCGGGAGATACGCAGTATTTT. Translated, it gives CASTAGGPGDTQYF.

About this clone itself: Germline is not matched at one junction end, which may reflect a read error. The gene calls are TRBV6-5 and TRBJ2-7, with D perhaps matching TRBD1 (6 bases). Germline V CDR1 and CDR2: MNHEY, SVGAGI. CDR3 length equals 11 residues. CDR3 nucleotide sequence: TGTGCCAGCAGTTTGGGCAGGGGCCCCAACTTC. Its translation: CASSLGRGPNF.

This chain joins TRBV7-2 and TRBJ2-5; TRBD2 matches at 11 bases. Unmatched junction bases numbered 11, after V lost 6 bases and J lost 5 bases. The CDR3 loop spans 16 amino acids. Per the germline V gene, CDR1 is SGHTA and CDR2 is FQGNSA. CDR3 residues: CASSQNGASGRETQYF. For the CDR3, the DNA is TGTGCCAGCAGTCAAAATGGGGCTAGCGGGAGGGAGACCCAGTACTTC.

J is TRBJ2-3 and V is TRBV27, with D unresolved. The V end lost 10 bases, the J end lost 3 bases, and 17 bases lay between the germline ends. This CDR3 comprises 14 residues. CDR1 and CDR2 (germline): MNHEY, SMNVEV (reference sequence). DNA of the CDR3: TGTGCCACCCCTCGACGCATAACGACAGATACGCAGTATTTT. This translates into CATPRRITTDTQYF.

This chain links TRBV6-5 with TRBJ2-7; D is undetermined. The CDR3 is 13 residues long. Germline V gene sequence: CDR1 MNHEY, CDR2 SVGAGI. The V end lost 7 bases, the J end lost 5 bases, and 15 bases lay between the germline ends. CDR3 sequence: CASTRVVRDEQYF. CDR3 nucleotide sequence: TGTGCCAGCACCAGAGTCGTTAGGGACGAGCAGTACTTC.

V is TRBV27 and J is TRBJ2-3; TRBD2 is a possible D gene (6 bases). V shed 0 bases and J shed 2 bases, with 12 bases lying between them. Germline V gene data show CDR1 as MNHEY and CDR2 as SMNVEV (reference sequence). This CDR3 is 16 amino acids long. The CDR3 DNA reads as TGTGCCAGCAGTTTATCGGCGGGGAGACACACAGATACGCAGTATTTT. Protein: CASSLSAGRHTDTQYF.

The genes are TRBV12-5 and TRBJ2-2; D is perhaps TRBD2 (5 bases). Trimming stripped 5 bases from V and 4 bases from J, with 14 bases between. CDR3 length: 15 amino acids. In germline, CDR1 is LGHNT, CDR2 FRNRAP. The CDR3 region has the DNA TGTGCTAGTGGTCCCCCCATGCGGGTCACCGGGGAGCTGTTTTTT. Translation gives CASGPPMRVTGELFF.

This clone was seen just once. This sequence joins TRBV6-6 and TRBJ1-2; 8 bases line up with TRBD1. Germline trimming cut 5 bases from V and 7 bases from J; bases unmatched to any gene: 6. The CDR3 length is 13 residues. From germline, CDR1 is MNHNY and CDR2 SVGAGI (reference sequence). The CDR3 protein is CASSTDRGLGYTF. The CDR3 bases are TGTGCCAGCAGTACCGACAGGGGCCTTGGCTACACCTTC.

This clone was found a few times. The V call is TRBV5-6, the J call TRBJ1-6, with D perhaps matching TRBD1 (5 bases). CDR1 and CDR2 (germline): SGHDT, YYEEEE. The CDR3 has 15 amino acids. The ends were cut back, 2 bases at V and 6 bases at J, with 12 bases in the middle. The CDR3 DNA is TGTGCCAGCAGCTTCTCCCCGGGGCGTAATTCACCCCTCCACTTT. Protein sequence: CASSFSPGRNSPLHF.

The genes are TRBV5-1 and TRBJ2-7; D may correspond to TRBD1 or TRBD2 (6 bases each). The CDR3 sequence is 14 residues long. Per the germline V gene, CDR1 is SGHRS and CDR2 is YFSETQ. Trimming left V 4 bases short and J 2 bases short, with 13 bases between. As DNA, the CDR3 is TGCGCCAGCAGCCAACTAGGGGGGACCTACGAGCAGTACTTC. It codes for CASSQLGGTYEQYF.

CDR3 amino acids: CASSYSGIATNEKLFF. The CDR3, as DNA: TGTGCCAGCAGTTACTCTGGAATTGCAACTAATGAAAAACTGTTTTTT. The chain uses TRBV6-5 and TRBJ1-4; no reliable D call. Between the trimmed V and J ends, which lost 0 bases and 0 bases, there was a span of 8 bases. The CDR3 is 16 amino acids. CDR1 and CDR2 (germline): MNHEY, SVGAGI.

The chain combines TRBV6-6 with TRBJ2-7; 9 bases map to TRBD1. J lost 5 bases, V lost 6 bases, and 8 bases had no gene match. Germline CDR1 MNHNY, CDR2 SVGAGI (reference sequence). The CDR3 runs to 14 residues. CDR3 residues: CASRETGGTHEQYF. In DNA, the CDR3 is TGTGCCAGCAGAGAAACAGGGGGCACCCACGAGCAGTACTTC.

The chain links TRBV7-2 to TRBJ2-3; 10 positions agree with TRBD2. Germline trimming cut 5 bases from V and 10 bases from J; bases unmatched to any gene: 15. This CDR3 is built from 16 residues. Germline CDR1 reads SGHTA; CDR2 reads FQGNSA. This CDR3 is CASSRQGLATRGAQYF. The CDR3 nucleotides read TGTGCCAGCAGCCGTCAGGGACTAGCGACAAGAGGGGCGCAGTATTTT.

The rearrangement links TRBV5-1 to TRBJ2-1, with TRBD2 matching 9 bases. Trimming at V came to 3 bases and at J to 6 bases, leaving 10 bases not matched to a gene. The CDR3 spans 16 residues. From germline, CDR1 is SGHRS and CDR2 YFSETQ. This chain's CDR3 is CASSSLGREGVNEQFF. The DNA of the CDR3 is TGCGCCAGCAGCTCCCTCGGGCGGGAGGGGGTCAATGAGCAGTTCTTC. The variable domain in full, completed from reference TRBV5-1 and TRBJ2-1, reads KAGVTQTPRYLIKTRGQQVTLSCSPISGHRSVSWYQQTPGQGLQFLFEYFSETQRNKGNFPGRFSGRQFSNSRSEMNVSTLELGDSALYLCASSSLGREGVNEQFFGPGTRLTVL.

CDR3 amino acids: CASSQKGLADTDTQYF. CDR3 DNA sequence: TGTGCCAGCAGCCAAAAAGGACTAGCGGACACAGATACGCAGTATTTT. This sequence joins TRBV4-2 and TRBJ2-3; 10 nucleotides line up with TRBD2. From germline, CDR1 is LGHNA and CDR2 YNFKEQ. This CDR3 contains 16 residues. With V trimmed by 2 bases and J by 2 bases, 4 bases remained unmatched.

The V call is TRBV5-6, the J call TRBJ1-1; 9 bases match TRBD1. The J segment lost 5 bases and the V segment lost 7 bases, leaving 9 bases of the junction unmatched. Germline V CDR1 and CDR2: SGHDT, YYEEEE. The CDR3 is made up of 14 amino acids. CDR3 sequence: CASYEQGAGTEAFF. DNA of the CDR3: TGTGCCAGCTATGAACAGGGGGCCGGGACTGAAGCTTTCTTT.

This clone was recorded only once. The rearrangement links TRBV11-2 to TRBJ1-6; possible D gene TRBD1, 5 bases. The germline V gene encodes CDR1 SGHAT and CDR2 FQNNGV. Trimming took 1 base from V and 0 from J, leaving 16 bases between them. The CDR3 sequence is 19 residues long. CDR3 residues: CASSLGRGPLSSYNSPLHF. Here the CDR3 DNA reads TGTGCCAGCAGCTTAGGTAGGGGACCGCTGAGCTCCTATAATTCACCCCTCCACTTT.

The CDR3 DNA reads as TGTGCCAGCTCCCCCAGCGGGACAGGCCCCTACAATGAGCAGTTCTTC. It yields the protein CASSPSGTGPYNEQFF. This chain links TRBV9 with TRBJ2-1, with D perhaps matching TRBD1 (8 bases). CDR1 is SGDLS, CDR2 YYNGEE, per germline. The CDR3 is 16 amino acids. With 7 bases removed from V and 2 bases from J, the gap between germline ends came to 19 bases. Complete variable domain (other parts from reference TRBV9 and TRBJ2-1): DSGVTQTPKHLITATGQRVTLRCSPRSGDLSVYWYQQSLDQGLQFLIQYYNGEERAKGNILERFSAQQFPDLHSELNLSSLELGDSALYFCASSPSGTGPYNEQFFGPGTRLTVL.

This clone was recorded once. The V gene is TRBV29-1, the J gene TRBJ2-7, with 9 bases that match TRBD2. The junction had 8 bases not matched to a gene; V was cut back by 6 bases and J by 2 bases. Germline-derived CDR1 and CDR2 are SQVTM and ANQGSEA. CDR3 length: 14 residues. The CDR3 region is CSVSGLAITYEQYF. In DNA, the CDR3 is TGCAGCGTCAGCGGACTAGCGATTACCTACGAGCAGTACTTC.